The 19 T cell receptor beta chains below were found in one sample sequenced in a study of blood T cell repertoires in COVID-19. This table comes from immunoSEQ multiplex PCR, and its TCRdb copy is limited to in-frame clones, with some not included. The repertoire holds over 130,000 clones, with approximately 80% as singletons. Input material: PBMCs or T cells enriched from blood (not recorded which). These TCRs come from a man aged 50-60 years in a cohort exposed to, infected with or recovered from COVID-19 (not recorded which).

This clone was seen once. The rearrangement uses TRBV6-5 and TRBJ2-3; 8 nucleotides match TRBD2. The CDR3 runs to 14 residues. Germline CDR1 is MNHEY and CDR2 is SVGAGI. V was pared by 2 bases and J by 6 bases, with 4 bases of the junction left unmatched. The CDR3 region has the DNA TGTGCCAGCAGTTACGCGGGGGGCCTGGATACGCAGTATTTT. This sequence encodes CASSYAGGLDTQYF.

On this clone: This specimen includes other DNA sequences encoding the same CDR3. In DNA form, the CDR3 reads TGTGCCAGCAGCTTGGTACAGCTGCAAGAGACCCAGTACTTC. This codes for CASSLVQLQETQYF. This chain links TRBV5-6 with TRBJ2-5; no clear D gene. V was pared by 0 bases and J by 2 bases, with 8 bases between. Germline CDR1 and CDR2: SGHDT and YYEEEE. The CDR3 covers 14 residues.

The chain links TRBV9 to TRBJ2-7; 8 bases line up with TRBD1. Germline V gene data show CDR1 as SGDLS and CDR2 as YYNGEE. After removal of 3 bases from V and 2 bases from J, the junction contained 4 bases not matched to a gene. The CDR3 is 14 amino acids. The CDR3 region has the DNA TGTGCCAGCAGCGCCGGACAGGGCACCTACGAGCAGTACTTC. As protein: CASSAGQGTYEQYF.

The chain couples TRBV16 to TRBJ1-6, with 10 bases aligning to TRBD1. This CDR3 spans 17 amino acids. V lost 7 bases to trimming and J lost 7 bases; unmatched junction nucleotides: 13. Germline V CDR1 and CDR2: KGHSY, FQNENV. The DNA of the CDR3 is TGTGCCAGCACCAGCCCGTCGACAGGGGGCGAGAATTCACCCCTCCACTTT. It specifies CASTSPSTGGENSPLHF. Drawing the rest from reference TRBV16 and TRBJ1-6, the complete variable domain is GEEVAQTPKHLVRGEGQKAKLYCAPIKGHSYVFWYQQVLKNEFKFLISFQNENVFDETGMPKERFSAKCLPNSPCSLEIQATKLEDSAVYFCASTSPSTGGENSPLHFGNGTRLTVT.

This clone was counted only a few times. CDR3 nucleotide sequence: TGCGCCAGCAGTAGGGACATCTCTAATGAAAAACTGTTTTTT. Amino acid sequence: CASSRDISNEKLFF. The rearrangement uses TRBV5-1 and TRBJ1-4, with a tentative D call TRBD1 (6 bases). This CDR3 has 14 residues. V shed 5 bases and J shed 3 bases, with 11 bases lying between them. Germline CDR1 SGHRS, CDR2 YFSETQ.

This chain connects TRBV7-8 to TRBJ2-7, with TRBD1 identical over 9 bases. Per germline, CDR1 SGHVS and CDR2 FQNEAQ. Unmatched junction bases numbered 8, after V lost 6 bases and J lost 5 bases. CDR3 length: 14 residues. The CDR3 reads CASSWTGVSDEQYF. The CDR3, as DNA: TGTGCCAGCAGTTGGACAGGGGTATCCGACGAGCAGTACTTC.

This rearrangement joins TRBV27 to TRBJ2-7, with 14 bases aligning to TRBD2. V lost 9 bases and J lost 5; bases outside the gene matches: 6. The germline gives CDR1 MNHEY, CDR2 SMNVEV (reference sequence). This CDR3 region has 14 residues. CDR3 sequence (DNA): TGTGCCAGTTCACCGGGACTAGCGGGGGACGAGCAGTACTTC. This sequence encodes CASSPGLAGDEQYF.

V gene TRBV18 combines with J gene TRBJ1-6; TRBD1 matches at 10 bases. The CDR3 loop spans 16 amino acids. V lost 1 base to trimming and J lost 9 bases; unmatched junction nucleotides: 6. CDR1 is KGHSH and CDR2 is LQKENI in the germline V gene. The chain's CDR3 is CASSPLPTGGGSPLHF. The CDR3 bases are TGTGCCAGCTCACCACTACCGACAGGGGGCGGTTCACCCCTCCACTTT. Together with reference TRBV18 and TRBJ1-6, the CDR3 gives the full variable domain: NAGVMQNPRHLVRRRGQEARLRCSPMKGHSHVYWYRQLPEEGLKFMVYLQKENIIDESGMPKERFSAEFPKEGPSILRIQQVVRGDSAAYFCASSPLPTGGGSPLHFGNGTRLTVT.

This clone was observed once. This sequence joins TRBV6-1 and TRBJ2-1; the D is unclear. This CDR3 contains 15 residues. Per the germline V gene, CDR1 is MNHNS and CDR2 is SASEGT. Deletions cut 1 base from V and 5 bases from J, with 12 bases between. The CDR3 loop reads CASSEGTASHNEQFF. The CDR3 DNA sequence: TGTGCCAGCAGTGAAGGCACCGCGAGCCACAATGAGCAGTTCTTC.

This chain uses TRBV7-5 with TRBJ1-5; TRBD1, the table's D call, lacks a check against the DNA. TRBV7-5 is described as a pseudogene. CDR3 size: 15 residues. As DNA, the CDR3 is TGTGTCAGAAGCTTTGGGGGACACCTCAATCAGCCCCAGCATTTT. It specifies CVRSFGGHLNQPQHF.

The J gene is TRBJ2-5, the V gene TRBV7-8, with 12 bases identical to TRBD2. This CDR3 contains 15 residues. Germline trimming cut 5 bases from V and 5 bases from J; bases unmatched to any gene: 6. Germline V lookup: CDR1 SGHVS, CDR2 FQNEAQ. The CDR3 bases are TGTGCCAGCAGCCCGACTAGCGGGGGTTTGGAGACCCAGTACTTC. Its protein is CASSPTSGGLETQYF.

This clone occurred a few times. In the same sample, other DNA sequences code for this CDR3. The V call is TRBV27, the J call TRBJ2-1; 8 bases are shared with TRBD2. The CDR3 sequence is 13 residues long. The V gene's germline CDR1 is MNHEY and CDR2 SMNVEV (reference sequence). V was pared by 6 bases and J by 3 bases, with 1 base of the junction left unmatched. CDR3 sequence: CASSLAGYNEQFF. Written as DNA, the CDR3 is TGTGCCAGCAGCCTAGCGGGCTACAATGAGCAGTTCTTC.

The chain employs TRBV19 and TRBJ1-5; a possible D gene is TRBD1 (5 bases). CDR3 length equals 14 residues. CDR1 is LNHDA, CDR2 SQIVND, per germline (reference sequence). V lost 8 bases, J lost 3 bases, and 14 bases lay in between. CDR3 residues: CASGAREANQPQHF. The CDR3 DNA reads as TGTGCCAGTGGGGCCAGGGAGGCCAATCAGCCCCAGCATTTT.

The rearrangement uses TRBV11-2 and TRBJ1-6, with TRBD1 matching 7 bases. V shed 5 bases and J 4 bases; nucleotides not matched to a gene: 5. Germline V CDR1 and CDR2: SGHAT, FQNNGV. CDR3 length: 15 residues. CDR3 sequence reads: CASSIGTVYNSPLHF. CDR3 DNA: TGTGCCAGCAGCATCGGGACAGTTTATAATTCACCCCTCCACTTT.

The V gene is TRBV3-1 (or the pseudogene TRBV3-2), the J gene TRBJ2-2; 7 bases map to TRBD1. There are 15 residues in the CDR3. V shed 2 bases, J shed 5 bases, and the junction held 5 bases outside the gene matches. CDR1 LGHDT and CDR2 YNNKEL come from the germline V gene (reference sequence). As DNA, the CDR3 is TGTGCCAGCAGCCAAACAAGGGGGCGAACCGGGGAGCTGTTTTTT. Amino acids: CASSQTRGRTGELFF.

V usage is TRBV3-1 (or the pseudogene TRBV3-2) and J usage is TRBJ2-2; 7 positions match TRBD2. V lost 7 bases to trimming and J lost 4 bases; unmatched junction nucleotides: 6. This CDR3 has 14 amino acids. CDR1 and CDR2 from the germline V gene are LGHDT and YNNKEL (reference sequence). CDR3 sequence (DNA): TGTGCCAGCAATCCTAGCGGAGTCACCGGGGAGCTGTTTTTT. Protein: CASNPSGVTGELFF.

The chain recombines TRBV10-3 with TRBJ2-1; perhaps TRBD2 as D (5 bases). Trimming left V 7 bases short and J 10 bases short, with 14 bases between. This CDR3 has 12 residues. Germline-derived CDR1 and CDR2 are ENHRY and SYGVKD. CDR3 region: CAITGGSAEQFF. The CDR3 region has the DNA TGTGCCATCACCGGCGGGTCGGCAGAGCAGTTCTTC.

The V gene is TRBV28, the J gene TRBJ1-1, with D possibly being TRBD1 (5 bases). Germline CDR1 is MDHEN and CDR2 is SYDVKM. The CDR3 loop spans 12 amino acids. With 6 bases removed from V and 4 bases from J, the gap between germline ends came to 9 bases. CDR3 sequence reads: CASRGVSTEAFF. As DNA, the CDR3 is TGTGCCAGCAGAGGGGTAAGCACTGAAGCTTTCTTT.

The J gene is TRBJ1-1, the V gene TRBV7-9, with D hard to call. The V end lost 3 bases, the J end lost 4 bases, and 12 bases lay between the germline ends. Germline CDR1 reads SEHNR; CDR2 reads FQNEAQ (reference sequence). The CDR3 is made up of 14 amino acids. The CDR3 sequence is CASSFSGVATEAFF. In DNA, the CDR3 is TGTGCCAGCAGCTTTAGTGGAGTTGCCACTGAAGCTTTCTTT.